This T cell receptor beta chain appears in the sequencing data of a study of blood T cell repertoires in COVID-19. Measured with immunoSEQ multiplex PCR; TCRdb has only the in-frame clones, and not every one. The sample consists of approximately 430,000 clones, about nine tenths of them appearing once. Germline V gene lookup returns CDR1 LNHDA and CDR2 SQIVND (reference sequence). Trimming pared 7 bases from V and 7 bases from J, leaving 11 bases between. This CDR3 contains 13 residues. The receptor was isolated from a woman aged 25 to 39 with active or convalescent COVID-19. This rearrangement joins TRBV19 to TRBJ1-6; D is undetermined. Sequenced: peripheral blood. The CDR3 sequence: CASMPGVNSPLHF. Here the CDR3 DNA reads TGTGCCAGTATGCCAGGTGTAAATTCACCCCTCCACTTT.